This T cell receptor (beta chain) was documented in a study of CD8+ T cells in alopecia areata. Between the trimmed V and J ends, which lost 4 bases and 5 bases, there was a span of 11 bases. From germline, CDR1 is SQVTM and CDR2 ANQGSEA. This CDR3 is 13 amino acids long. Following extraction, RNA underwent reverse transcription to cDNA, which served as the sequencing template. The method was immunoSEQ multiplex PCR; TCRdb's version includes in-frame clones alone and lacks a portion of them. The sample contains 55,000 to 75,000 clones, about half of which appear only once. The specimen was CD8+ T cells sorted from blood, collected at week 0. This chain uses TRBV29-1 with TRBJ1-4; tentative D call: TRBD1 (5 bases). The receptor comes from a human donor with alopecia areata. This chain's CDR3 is CSVVGTQNEKLFF. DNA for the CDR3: TGCAGCGTTGTTGGGACTCAAAATGAAAAACTGTTTTTT. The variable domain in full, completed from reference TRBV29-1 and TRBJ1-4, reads SAVISQKPSRDICQRGTSLTIQCQVDSQVTMMFWYRQQPGQSLTLIATANQGSEATYESGFVIDKFPISRPNLTFSTLTVSNMSPEDSSIYLCSVVGTQNEKLFFGSGTQLSVL.